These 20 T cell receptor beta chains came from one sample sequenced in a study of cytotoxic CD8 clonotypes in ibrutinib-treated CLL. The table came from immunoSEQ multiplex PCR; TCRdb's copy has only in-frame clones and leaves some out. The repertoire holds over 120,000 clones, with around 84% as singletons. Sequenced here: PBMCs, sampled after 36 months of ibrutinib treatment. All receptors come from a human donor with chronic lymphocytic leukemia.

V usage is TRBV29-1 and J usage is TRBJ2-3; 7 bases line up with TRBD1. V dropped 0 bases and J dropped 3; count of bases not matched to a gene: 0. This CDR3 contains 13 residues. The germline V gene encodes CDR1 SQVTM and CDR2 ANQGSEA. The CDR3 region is CSVEEQGTDTQYF. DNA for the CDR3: TGCAGCGTTGAAGAACAGGGGACAGATACGCAGTATTTT.

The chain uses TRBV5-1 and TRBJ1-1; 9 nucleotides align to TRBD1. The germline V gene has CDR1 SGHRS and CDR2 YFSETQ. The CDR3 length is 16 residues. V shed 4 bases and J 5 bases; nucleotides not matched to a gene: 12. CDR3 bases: TGCGCCAGCAGCGAGGGACAGGGAGGGATGAGAACTGAAGCTTTCTTT. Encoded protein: CASSEGQGGMRTEAFF. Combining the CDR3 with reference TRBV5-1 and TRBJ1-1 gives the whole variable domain KAGVTQTPRYLIKTRGQQVTLSCSPISGHRSVSWYQQTPGQGLQFLFEYFSETQRNKGNFPGRFSGRQFSNSRSEMNVSTLELGDSALYLCASSEGQGGMRTEAFFGQGTRLTVV.

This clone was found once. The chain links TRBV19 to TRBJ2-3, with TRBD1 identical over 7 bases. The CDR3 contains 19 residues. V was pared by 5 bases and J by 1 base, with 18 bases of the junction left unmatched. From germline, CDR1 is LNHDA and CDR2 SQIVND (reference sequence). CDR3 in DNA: TGTGCCAGTAGTCCGACAAAGTTGCGGCTCGGGACAGGCACAGATACGCAGTATTTT. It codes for CASSPTKLRLGTGTDTQYF.

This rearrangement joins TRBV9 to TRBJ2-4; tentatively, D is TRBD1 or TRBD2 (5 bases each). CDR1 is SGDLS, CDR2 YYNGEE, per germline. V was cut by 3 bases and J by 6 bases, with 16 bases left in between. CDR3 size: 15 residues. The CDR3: CASSGDALRANIQYF. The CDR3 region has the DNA TGTGCCAGCAGCGGGGACGCCCTTAGGGCAAACATTCAGTACTTC. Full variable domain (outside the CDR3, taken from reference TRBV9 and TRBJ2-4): DSGVTQTPKHLITATGQRVTLRCSPRSGDLSVYWYQQSLDQGLQFLIQYYNGEERAKGNILERFSAQQFPDLHSELNLSSLELGDSALYFCASSGDALRANIQYFGAGTRLSVL.

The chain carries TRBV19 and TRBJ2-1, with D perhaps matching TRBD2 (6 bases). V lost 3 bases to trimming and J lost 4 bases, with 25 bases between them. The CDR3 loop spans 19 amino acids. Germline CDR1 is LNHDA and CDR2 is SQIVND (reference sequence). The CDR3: CASSMGHGGTLFPYNEQFF. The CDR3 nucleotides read TGTGCCAGTAGTATGGGCCATGGGGGGACCTTGTTTCCGTACAATGAGCAGTTCTTC.

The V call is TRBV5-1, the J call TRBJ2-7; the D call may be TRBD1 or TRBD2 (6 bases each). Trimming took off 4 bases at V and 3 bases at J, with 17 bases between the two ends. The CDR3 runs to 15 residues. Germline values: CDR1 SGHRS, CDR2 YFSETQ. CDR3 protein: CASSEGGHLIYEQYF. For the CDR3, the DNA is TGCGCCAGCAGCGAGGGGGGACATCTGATCTACGAGCAGTACTTC.

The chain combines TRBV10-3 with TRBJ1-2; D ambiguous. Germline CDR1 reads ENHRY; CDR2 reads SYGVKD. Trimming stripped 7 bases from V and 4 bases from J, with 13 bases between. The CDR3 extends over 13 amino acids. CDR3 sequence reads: CAIMKGKGYGYTF. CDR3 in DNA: TGTGCCATCATGAAGGGCAAGGGCTATGGCTACACCTTC.

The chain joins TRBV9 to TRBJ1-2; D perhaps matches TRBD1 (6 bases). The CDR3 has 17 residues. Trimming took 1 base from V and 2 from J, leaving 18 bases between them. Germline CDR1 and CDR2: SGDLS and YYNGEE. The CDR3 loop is CASSVSEDRGVNYGYTF. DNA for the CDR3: TGTGCCAGCAGCGTAAGTGAGGACAGAGGCGTGAACTATGGCTACACCTTC.

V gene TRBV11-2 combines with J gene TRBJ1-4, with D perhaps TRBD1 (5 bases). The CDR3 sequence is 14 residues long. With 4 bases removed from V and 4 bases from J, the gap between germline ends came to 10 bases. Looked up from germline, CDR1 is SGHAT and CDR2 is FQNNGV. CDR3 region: CASSYNRRNEKLFF. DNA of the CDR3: TGTGCCAGCAGCTATAACAGGCGTAATGAAAAACTGTTTTTT. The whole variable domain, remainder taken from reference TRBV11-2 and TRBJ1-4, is EAGVAQSPRYKIIEKRQSVAFWCNPISGHATLYWYQQILGQGPKLLIQFQNNGVVDDSQLPKDRFSAERLKGVDSTLKIQPAKLEDSAVYLCASSYNRRNEKLFFGSGTQLSVL.

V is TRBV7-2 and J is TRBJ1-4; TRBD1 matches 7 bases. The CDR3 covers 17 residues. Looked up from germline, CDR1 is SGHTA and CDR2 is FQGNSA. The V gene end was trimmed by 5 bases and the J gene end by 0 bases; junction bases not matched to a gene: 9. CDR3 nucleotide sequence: TGTGCCAGCAGCAGAACCGGGACAGTCGCAACTAATGAAAAACTGTTTTTT. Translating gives CASSRTGTVATNEKLFF.

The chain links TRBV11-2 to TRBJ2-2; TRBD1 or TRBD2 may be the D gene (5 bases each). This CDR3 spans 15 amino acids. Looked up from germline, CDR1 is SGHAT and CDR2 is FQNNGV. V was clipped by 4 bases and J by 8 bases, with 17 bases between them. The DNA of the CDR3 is TGTGCCAGCAGCTGGTCGGGACCCCTGGTGGGGGAGCTGTTTTTT. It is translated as CASSWSGPLVGELFF.

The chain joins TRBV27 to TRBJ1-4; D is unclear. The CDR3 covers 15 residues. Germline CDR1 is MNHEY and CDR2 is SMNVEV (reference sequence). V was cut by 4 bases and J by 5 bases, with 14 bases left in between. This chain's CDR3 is CASSYDTFGNEKLFF. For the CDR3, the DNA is TGTGCCAGCAGTTACGACACCTTTGGGAATGAAAAACTGTTTTTT.

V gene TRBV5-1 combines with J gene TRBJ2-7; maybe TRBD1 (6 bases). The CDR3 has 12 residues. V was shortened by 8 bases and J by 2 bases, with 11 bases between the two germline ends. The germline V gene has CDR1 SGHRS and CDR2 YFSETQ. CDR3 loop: CASQGSPYEQYF. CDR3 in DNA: TGCGCCAGTCAGGGGTCCCCCTACGAGCAGTACTTC.

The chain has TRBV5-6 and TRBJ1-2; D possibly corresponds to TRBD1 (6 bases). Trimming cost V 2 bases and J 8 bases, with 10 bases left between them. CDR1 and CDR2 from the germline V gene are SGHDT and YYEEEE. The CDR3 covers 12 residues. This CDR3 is CASSFYGGGYTF. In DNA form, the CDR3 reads TGTGCCAGCAGCTTCTACGGGGGCGGCTACACCTTC.

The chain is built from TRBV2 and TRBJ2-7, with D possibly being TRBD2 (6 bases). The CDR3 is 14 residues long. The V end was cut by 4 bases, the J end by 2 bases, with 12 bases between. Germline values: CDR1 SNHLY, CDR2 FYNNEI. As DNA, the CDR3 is TGTGCCAGCAGTGGATTCCCGGGGGCCTACGAGCAGTACTTC. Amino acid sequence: CASSGFPGAYEQYF.

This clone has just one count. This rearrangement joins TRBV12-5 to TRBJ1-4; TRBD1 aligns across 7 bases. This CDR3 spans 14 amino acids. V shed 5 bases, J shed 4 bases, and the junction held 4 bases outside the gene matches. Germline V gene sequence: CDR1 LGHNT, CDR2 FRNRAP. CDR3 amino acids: CASGPGDSNEKLFF. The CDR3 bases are TGTGCTAGTGGTCCAGGGGACAGTAATGAAAAACTGTTTTTT.

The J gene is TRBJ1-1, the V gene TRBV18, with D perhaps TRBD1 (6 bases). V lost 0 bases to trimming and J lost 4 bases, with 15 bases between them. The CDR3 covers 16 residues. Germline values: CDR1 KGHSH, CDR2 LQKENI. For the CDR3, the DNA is TGTGCCAGCTCACCACCACAGGGTCCGGTGAGCACTGAAGCTTTCTTT. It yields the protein CASSPPQGPVSTEAFF.

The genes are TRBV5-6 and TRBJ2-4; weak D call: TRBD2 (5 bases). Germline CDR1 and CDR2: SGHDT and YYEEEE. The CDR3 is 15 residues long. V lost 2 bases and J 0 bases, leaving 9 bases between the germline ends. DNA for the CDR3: TGTGCCAGCAGCTTCAGCGGCCAAGCCAAAAACATTCAGTACTTC. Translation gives CASSFSGQAKNIQYF.

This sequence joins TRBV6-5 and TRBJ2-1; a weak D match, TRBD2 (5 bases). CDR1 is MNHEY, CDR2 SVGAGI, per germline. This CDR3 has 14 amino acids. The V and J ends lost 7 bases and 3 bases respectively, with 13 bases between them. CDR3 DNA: TGTGCCAGCACGCCGGGATCTCACTACAATGAGCAGTTCTTC. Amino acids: CASTPGSHYNEQFF.

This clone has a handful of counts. The CDR3 here is CASSTGQHQETQYF. Written as DNA, the CDR3 is TGTGCCAGCAGCACGGGACAGCACCAAGAGACCCAGTACTTC. The V and J genes are TRBV9 and TRBJ2-5; TRBD1 aligns across 7 bases. The trim removed 4 bases at V and 0 bases at J, leaving 3 bases unmatched. CDR3 size: 14 residues. The germline V gene has CDR1 SGDLS and CDR2 YYNGEE.